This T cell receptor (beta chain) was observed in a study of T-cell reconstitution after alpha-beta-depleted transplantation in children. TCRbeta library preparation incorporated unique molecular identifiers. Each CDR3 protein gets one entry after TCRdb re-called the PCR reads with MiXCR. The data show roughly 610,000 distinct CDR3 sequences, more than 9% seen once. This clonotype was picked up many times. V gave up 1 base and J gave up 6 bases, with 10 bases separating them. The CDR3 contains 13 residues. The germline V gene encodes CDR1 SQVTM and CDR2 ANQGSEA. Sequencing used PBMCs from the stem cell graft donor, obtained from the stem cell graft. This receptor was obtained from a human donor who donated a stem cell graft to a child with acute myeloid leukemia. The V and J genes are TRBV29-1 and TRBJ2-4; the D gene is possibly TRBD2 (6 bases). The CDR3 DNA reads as TGCAGCGTTGAAGGGGGGGTCGGAAACATTCAGTACTTC. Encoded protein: CSVEGGVGNIQYF.